These 9 T cell receptor beta chains came from one sample sequenced in a study of blood T cell repertoires in COVID-19. The repertoire was sequenced with immunoSEQ multiplex PCR; TCRdb's copy has only in-frame clones and lacks some. This table has over 200,000 clones, over 75% appearing once. The material sequenced was peripheral blood. These receptors were taken from a woman aged 45 to 65 with acute or convalescent COVID-19.

The CDR3 protein is CASSQVSTGGFNYGYTF. The DNA of the CDR3 is TGCGCCAGCAGCCAAGTTTCAACGGGGGGGTTCAACTATGGCTACACCTTC. The chain couples TRBV4-1 to TRBJ1-2, with D perhaps matching TRBD1 (5 bases). This CDR3 has 17 amino acids. Germline CDR1 MGHRA, CDR2 YSYEKL. The V end lost 1 base, the J end lost 2 bases, and 17 bases lay between the germline ends.

This rearrangement joins TRBV30 to TRBJ1-6; TRBD1 matches 9 bases. Trimming removed 4 bases from V and 8 bases from J; junction bases left unmatched: 9. Germline CDR1 reads GTSNPN; CDR2 reads SVGIG (reference sequence). This CDR3 contains 15 residues. The CDR3: CAWTRTDRGYSPLHF. CDR3 DNA: TGTGCCTGGACGCGGACGGACAGGGGATATTCACCCCTCCACTTT.

V usage is TRBV14 and J usage is TRBJ2-7, with D tentatively TRBD2 (6 bases). The germline gives CDR1 SGHDN, CDR2 FVKESK. The length of the CDR3 is 15 residues. Trimming pared 4 bases from V and 7 bases from J, leaving 20 bases between. This CDR3 reads CASSPPGTTAGEQYF. CDR3 DNA: TGTGCCAGCAGCCCTCCCGGGACCACCGCGGGGGAGCAGTACTTC.

CDR3 amino acids: CASSLAGTSGLYYEQYF. In DNA, the CDR3 is TGTGCCAGCAGCTTAGCGGGGACTAGCGGTTTGTACTACGAGCAGTACTTC. The chain uses TRBV11-1 and TRBJ2-7, with 11 bases aligning to TRBD2. Germline V gene sequence: CDR1 SGHAT, CDR2 FQDESV (reference sequence). V lost 0 bases, J lost 3 bases, and 7 bases stayed unmatched. The CDR3 has 17 amino acids.

The chain uses TRBV9 and TRBJ2-2, with D perhaps matching TRBD1 (5 bases). The CDR3 has 16 residues. Germline values: CDR1 SGDLS, CDR2 YYNGEE. V was trimmed by 0 bases and J by 9 bases, leaving 18 bases between them. CDR3 protein: CASSVERTDTPRELFF. Here the CDR3 DNA reads TGTGCCAGCAGCGTAGAGAGGACGGACACACCGAGGGAGCTGTTTTTT.

The V and J genes are TRBV7-2 and TRBJ2-6; tentative D call: TRBD1 (6 bases). In germline, CDR1 is SGHTA, CDR2 FQGNSA. Between the trimmed V and J ends, which lost 4 bases and 5 bases, there was a span of 21 bases. This CDR3 is built from 18 residues. CDR3 bases: TGTGCCAGCAGCTCAAGGGGACAAGGGTCGGGCTGGGCCAACGTCCTGACTTTC. Its protein is CASSSRGQGSGWANVLTF.

The chain combines TRBV5-8 with TRBJ2-3; tentative D call: TRBD2 (5 bases). Per the germline V gene, CDR1 is SGHTS and CDR2 is YDEGEE. The CDR3 has 15 residues. The germline V and J ends were trimmed by 4 bases and 0 bases, with 12 bases remaining between them. The CDR3 protein is CASSPGKTSTDTQYF. For the CDR3, the DNA is TGTGCCAGCAGCCCCGGGAAGACTAGCACAGATACGCAGTATTTT.

The chain's CDR3 is CAWSITGQGVYSGELFF. The CDR3 DNA sequence: TGTGCCTGGAGCATCACGGGCCAGGGCGTTTATTCTGGGGAGCTGTTTTTT. The chain couples TRBV30 to TRBJ2-2; weak D call: TRBD1 (5 bases). Germline values: CDR1 GTSNPN, CDR2 SVGIG (reference sequence). The CDR3 has 17 residues. Trimming shortened V by 3 bases and J by 8 bases, and 25 bases separated the two germline ends.

The genes are TRBV27 and TRBJ2-1; 7 bases match TRBD1. After removal of 1 base from V and 10 bases from J, the junction contained 10 bases not matched to a gene. This CDR3 has 15 residues. Germline V CDR1 and CDR2: MNHEY, SMNVEV (reference sequence). In nucleotides, the CDR3 is TGTGCCAGCAGTTTATTAAGACAGGGAACGGCCGAGCAGTTCTTC. This gives the protein CASSLLRQGTAEQFF.